This TCR beta chain was identified during a study of T cells in Graves' hyperthyroidism and ophthalmopathy. The TCR beta CDR3 regions underwent amplification using RNA transcripts as the source. An initial round of RT-PCR targeting the TCR CDR3 relied on the HTBI primer set. TCRdb redid the calling of the multiplex PCR reads with MiXCR, one entry per CDR3 protein. The sample yields fewer than 400,000 distinct CDR3 sequences, 11% to 15% seen once. Out of more than 8 ml of fresh peripheral blood came the PBMCs. In this sample, this clonotype turned up many times. Germline CDR1 and CDR2: SGHDN and FVKESK. The J segment lost 6 bases and the V segment lost 1 base, leaving 4 bases of the junction unmatched. This CDR3 is 15 amino acids long.

The V and J genes are TRBV14 and TRBJ1-1; 11 bases are shared with TRBD1. The source material was blood. The TCR was taken from a man aged 50 to 60 with Graves' ophthalmopathy. CDR3 in DNA: TGTGCCAGCAGCCAAGTGAAGGGACAGGGGGCTGAAGCTTTCTTT. Translation gives CASSQVKGQGAEAFF. The full variable domain, in which reference TRBV14 and TRBJ1-1 provide the parts outside the CDR3, is EAGVTQFPSHSVIEKGQTVTLRCDPISGHDNLYWYRRVMGKEIKFLLHFVKESKQDESGMPNNRFLAERTGGTYSTLKVQPAELEDSGVYFCASSQVKGQGAEAFFGQGTRLTVV.